The T cell receptor (beta chain) described here comes from a study of blood T cell repertoires in COVID-19. Study overall: Whether acute or convalescent, the COVID-19 samples came from the United States, Italy and Spain. In each case, the material was cDNA or gDNA derived from T cells, B-cell-depleted T cells, or PBMCs.

Authors' analysis steps: Scientists estimated how many nucleated cells there were by amplifying reference gene primers. TCRdb keeps only in-frame clones here, not all; method: immunoSEQ multiplex PCR. D and trimming were read from the DNA, whereas the V and J calls and clone size are those reported in that table. Here the sample spans more than 75,000 clones, 88% being singletons. The V gene's germline CDR1 is LGHNA and CDR2 YNFKEQ. The CDR3 extends over 17 amino acids. The V gene end was trimmed by 3 bases and the J gene end by 4 bases; junction bases not matched to a gene: 12. Sequencing input: peripheral blood. V usage is TRBV4-2 and J usage is TRBJ2-1; 7 bases line up with TRBD2. This sequence originates from an elderly woman with active COVID-19. This CDR3 is CASSQAPGTTEYNEQFF. The CDR3 DNA sequence: TGTGCCAGCAGCCAGGCTCCCGGGACTACCGAATACAATGAGCAGTTCTTC.